These 15 T cell receptor beta chains originate from one sample sequenced in a study of blood T cell repertoires in COVID-19. The protocol was immunoSEQ multiplex PCR, while the TCRdb copy is restricted to in-frame clones and leaves out a portion. The sample shows about 240,000 clones, more than 85% of them seen only once. Sequenced material: peripheral blood. Receptors originate from a woman in her forties or fifties with COVID-19, enrolled during active disease.

This chain joins TRBV7-3 and TRBJ2-1, with 8 bases fitting TRBD2. CDR1 and CDR2 from the germline V gene are SGHTA and FQGTGA. This CDR3 region has 15 residues. The trim removed 1 base at V and 7 bases at J, leaving 6 bases unmatched. This chain's CDR3 is CASSLILAGGNEQFF. CDR3 sequence (DNA): TGTGCCAGCAGCTTAATACTGGCGGGGGGAAATGAGCAGTTCTTC.

The genes are TRBV15 and TRBJ1-5, with D possibly matching TRBD1 (6 bases). The CDR3 has 15 residues. V was shortened by 0 bases and J by 4 bases, with 10 bases between the two germline ends. Germline CDR1 LNHNV, CDR2 YYDKDF (reference sequence). This CDR3 reads CATSRDRGVNQPQHF. The CDR3 DNA is TGTGCCACCAGCAGAGACAGGGGCGTGAATCAGCCCCAGCATTTT.

The genes are TRBV29-1 and TRBJ1-2; D is undetermined. Between the trimmed V and J ends, which lost 7 bases and 2 bases, there was a span of 11 bases. The CDR3 spans 12 residues. Germline V gives CDR1 SQVTM, CDR2 ANQGSEA. Written as DNA, the CDR3 is TGCAGCGCCCCGCAAGAGAACTATGGCTACACCTTC. Residues: CSAPQENYGYTF.

V is TRBV5-1 and J is TRBJ2-2, with 7 nucleotides matching TRBD2. The trim removed 5 bases at V and 4 bases at J, leaving 8 bases unmatched. The germline V gene encodes CDR1 SGHRS and CDR2 YFSETQ. This CDR3 is 15 amino acids long. This chain's CDR3 is CASREASGPTGELFF. The CDR3 nucleotides read TGCGCCAGCAGAGAGGCTAGCGGTCCCACCGGGGAGCTGTTTTTT.

This rearrangement joins TRBV3-1 (or the pseudogene TRBV3-2) to TRBJ2-5; no clear D. Trimming pared 0 bases from V and 1 base from J, leaving 6 bases between. Per the germline V gene, CDR1 is LGHDT and CDR2 is YNNKEL (reference sequence). The CDR3 loop spans 14 amino acids. CDR3 sequence (DNA): TGTGCCAGCAGCCAAGAAGCGATCCAAGAGACCCAGTACTTC. Its translation: CASSQEAIQETQYF.

The chain combines TRBV11-2 with TRBJ1-6, with D uncertain. Deletions cut 5 bases from V and 2 bases from J, with 13 bases between. Germline V gives CDR1 SGHAT, CDR2 FQNNGV. The CDR3 loop spans 16 amino acids. CDR3 loop: CASSALGGPYNSPLHF. In DNA form, the CDR3 reads TGTGCCAGCAGCGCCCTGGGAGGGCCCTATAATTCACCCCTCCACTTT.

The rearrangement links TRBV7-2 to TRBJ1-2, with D tentatively TRBD1 (5 bases). Germline CDR1 is SGHTA and CDR2 is FQGNSA. The CDR3 runs 10 residues. The V and J ends lost 4 bases and 8 bases respectively, with 5 bases between them. In DNA, the CDR3 is TGTGCCAGCAGCTCAGGGGGCTACACCTTC. Translating gives CASSSGGYTF.

This clone was found once. As DNA, the CDR3 is TGTGCCAGCAGCGTCGGGACTAGCGGGGGCCCCCCGAGCTCCTACAATGAGCAGTTCTTC. The encoded protein is CASSVGTSGGPPSSYNEQFF. The V gene is TRBV9, the J gene TRBJ2-1; 14 positions agree with TRBD2. Germline trimming cut 2 bases from V and 0 bases from J; bases unmatched to any gene: 10. Per germline, CDR1 SGDLS and CDR2 YYNGEE. The CDR3 is 20 amino acids.

A few counts support this clone. The chain combines TRBV5-4 with TRBJ1-3; D is uncertain. The CDR3 loop spans 14 amino acids. Germline CDR1 SGHNT, CDR2 YYREEE (reference sequence). V dropped 2 bases and J dropped 0 bases, with 6 bases sitting between them. CDR3 amino acids: CASSFRHSGNTIYF. In DNA form, the CDR3 reads TGTGCCAGCAGCTTCAGGCACTCTGGAAACACCATATATTTT.

The chain carries TRBV29-1 and TRBJ2-6; 7 nucleotides line up with TRBD1. V gave up 7 bases and J gave up 0 bases; unmatched junction bases: 12. This CDR3 has 17 amino acids. The germline V gene encodes CDR1 SQVTM and CDR2 ANQGSEA. CDR3 region: CSATSTGTYSGANVLTF. In DNA form, the CDR3 reads TGCAGCGCGACCTCGACAGGGACCTACTCTGGGGCCAACGTCCTGACTTTC.

The J gene is TRBJ1-4, the V gene TRBV5-4; D perhaps matches TRBD1 (5 bases). Trimming shortened V by 1 base and J by 7 bases, and 14 bases separated the two germline ends. Germline CDR1 SGHNT, CDR2 YYREEE (reference sequence). The CDR3 is 15 residues long. The CDR3 nucleotides are TGTGCCAGCAGCTTGCGCGGGGGGGGGAGTGAAAAACTGTTTTTT. This gives the protein CASSLRGGGSEKLFF. Filled out from reference TRBV5-4 and TRBJ1-4, the complete variable domain reads ETGVTQSPTHLIKTRGQQVTLRCSSQSGHNTVSWYQQALGQGPQFIFQYYREEENGRGNFPPRFSGLQFPNYSSELNVNALELDDSALYLCASSLRGGGSEKLFFGSGTQLSVL.

The V gene is TRBV24-1, the J gene TRBJ2-1, with D perhaps TRBD2 (7 bases). In germline, CDR1 is KGHDR, CDR2 SFDVKD. CDR3 length: 12 amino acids. Trimming pared 3 bases from V and 10 bases from J, leaving 9 bases between. The CDR3 coding sequence is TGTGCCACCAGTGATCGGGGGGCAGAGCAGTTCTTC. This gives the protein CATSDRGAEQFF.

V and J are TRBV9 and TRBJ1-6, with D uncertain. CDR3 length: 16 amino acids. CDR1 and CDR2 (germline): SGDLS, YYNGEE. V lost 0 bases to trimming and J lost 6 bases, with 13 bases between them. The CDR3 DNA reads TGTGCCAGCAGCGTAGGGAGACGGGTTGGTAATTCACCCCTCCACTTT. Translation: CASSVGRRVGNSPLHF.

The chain recombines TRBV9 with TRBJ2-1, with TRBD1 matching 8 bases. Germline trimming cut 3 bases from V and 5 bases from J; bases unmatched to any gene: 4. This CDR3 has 14 amino acids. The V gene's germline CDR1 is SGDLS and CDR2 YYNGEE. The CDR3: CASSGTGSHNEQFF. CDR3 bases: TGTGCCAGCAGCGGGACAGGGTCCCACAATGAGCAGTTCTTC.

This sequence joins TRBV27 and TRBJ1-1; unclear D gene. There are 14 residues in the CDR3. V lost 6 bases to trimming and J lost 5 bases, with 16 bases between them. Germline V gives CDR1 MNHEY, CDR2 SMNVEV (reference sequence). For the CDR3, the DNA is TGTGCCAGCAGGGGGATCGAAGGAGGGACTGAAGCTTTCTTT. Protein sequence: CASRGIEGGTEAFF.